This TCR beta chain is from a study of human T cells and chemical hapten exposure. This clonotype was picked up many times. TCRdb re-analysed the 5' RACE reads in MiXCR, keeping a single row per CDR3 protein. The repertoire consists of about 140,000 distinct CDR3 sequences, with 4.1% occurring once and the leading ten covering about 1.3%. Unfractionated whole blood yielded total RNA. This TCR derives from a female donor in good health.

The CDR3 spells CASRDLGGNENEQFF. CDR3 bases: TGTGCCAGCAGGGACCTAGGGGGGAATGAGAATGAGCAGTTCTTC. V usage is TRBV6-6 and J usage is TRBJ2-1, with D perhaps assigned TRBD1 or TRBD2 (6 bases each). CDR1 is MNHNY and CDR2 is SVGAGI in the germline V gene (reference sequence). The CDR3 is 15 residues long. The V gene lost 6 bases and the J gene lost 7 bases, with 19 bases spanning the gap.